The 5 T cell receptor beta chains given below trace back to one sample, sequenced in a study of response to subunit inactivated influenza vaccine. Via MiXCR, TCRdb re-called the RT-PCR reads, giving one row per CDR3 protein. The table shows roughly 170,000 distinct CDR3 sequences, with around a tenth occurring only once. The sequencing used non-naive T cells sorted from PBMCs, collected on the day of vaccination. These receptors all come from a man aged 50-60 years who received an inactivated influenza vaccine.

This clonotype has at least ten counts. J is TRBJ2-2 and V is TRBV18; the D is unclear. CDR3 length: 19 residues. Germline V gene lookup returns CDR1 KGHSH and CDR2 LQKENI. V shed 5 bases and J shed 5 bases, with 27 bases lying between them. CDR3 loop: CASSTSDIFIAPATGELFF. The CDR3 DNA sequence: TGTGCCAGCTCAACATCTGACATTTTCATCGCCCCTGCGACCGGGGAGCTGTTTTTT.

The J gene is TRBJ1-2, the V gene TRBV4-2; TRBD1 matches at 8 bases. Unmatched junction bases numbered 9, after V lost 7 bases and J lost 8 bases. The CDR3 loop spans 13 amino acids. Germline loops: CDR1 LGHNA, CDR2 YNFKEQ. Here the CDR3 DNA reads TGTGCCAGCAACTCCGAGACAGGGGTAGGCTACACCTTC. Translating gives CASNSETGVGYTF.

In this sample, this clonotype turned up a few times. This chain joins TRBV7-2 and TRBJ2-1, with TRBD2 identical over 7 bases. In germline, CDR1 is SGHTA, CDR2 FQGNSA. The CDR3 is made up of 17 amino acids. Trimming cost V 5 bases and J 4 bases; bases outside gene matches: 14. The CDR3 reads CASSPLLRGGGYNEQFF. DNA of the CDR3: TGTGCCAGCAGCCCACTACTTCGGGGCGGGGGATACAATGAGCAGTTCTTC.

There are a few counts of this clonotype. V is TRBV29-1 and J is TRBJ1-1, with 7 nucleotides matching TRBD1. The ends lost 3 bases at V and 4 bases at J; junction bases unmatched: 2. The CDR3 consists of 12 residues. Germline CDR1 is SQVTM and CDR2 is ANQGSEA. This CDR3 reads CSVDRGGTEAFF. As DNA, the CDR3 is TGCAGCGTTGACAGGGGGGGCACTGAAGCTTTCTTT.

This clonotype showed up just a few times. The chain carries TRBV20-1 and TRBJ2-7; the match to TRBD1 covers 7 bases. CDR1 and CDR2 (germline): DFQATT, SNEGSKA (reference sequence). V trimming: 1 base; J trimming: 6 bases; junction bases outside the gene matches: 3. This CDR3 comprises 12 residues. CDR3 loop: CSARATGIEQYF. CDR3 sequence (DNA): TGCAGTGCTAGAGCGACAGGGATCGAGCAGTACTTC.